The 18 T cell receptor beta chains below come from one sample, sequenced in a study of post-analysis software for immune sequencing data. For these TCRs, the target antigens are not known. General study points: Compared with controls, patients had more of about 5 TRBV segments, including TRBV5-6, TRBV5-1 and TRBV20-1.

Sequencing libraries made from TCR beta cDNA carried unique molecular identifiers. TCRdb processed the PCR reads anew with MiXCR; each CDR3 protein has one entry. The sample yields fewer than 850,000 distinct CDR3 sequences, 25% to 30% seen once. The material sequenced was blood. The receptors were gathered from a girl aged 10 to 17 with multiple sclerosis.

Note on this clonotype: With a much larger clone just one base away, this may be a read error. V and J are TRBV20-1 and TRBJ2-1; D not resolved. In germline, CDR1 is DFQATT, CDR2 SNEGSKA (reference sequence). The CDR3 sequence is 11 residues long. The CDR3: CVVYFQETQFF. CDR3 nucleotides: TGCGTAGTTTACTTCCAAGAGACCCAGTTCTTC.

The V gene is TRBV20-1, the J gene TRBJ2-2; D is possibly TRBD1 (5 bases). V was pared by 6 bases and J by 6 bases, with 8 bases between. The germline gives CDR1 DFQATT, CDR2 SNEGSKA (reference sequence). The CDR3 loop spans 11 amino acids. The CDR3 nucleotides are TGCAGTGCCCAGGGATCCGGGGAGCTGTTTTTT. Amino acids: CSAQGSGELFF.

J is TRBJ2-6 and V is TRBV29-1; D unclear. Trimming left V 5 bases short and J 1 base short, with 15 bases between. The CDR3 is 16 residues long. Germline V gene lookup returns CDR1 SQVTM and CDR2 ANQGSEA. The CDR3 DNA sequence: TGCAGCGTTCCTGCGACAACAAAGTCTGGGGCCAACGTCCTGACTTTC. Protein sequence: CSVPATTKSGANVLTF.

CDR3 sequence reads: CAIRGTSGTYEQYF. For the CDR3, the DNA is TGTGCCATCAGGGGGACTAGCGGCACCTACGAGCAGTACTTC. The rearrangement joins TRBV10-3 to TRBJ2-7, with 11 bases lining up with TRBD2. With V trimmed by 6 bases and J by 2 bases, 3 bases remained unmatched. The CDR3 is made up of 14 amino acids. The germline V gene has CDR1 ENHRY and CDR2 SYGVKD.

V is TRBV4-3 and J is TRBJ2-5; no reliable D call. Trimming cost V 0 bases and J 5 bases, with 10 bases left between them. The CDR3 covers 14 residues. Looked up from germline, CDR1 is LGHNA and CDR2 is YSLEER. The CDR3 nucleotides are TGCGCCAGCAGCCAAGATTTTGCCCCGGAGACCCAGTACTTC. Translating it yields CASSQDFAPETQYF.

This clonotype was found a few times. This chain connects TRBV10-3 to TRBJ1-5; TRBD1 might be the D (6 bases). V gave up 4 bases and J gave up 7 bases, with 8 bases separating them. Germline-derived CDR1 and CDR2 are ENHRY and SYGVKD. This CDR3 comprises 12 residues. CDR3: CAISADSQPQHF. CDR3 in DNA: TGTGCCATCAGTGCGGACAGCCAGCCCCAGCATTTT.

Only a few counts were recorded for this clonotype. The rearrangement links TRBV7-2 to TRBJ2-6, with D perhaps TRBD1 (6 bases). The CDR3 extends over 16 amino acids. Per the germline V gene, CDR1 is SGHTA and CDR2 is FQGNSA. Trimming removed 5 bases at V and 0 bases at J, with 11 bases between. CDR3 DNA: TGTGCCAGCAGCCCCGACAGGAACTCTGGGGCCAACGTCCTGACTTTC. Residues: CASSPDRNSGANVLTF.

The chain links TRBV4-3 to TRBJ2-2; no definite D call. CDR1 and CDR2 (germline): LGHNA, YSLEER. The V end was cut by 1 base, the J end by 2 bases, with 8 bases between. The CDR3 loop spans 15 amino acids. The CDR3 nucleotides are TGCGCCAGCAGCCAAGGCGTGGTTAACACCGGGGAGCTGTTTTTT. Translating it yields CASSQGVVNTGELFF.

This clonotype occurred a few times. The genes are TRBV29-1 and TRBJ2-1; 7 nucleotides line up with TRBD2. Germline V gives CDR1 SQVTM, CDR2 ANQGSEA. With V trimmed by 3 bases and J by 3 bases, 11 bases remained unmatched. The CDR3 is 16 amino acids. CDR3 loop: CSVEGMWGGFYNEQFF. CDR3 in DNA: TGCAGCGTTGAGGGGATGTGGGGGGGTTTCTACAATGAGCAGTTCTTC.

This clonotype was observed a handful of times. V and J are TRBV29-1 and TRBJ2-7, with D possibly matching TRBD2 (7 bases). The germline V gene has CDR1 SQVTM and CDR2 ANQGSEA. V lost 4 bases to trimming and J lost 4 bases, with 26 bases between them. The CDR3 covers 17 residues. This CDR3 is CSVGGGTRNHRPYEQYF. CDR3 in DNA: TGCAGCGTTGGGGGGGGGACACGAAACCACAGGCCTTACGAGCAGTACTTC.

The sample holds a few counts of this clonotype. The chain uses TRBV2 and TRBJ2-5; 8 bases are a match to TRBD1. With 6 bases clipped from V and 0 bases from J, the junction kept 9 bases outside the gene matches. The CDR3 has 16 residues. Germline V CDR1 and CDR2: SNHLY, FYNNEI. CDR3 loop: CASSAERTGNQETQYF. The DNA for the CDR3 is TGTGCCAGCAGCGCTGAACGGACAGGGAACCAAGAGACCCAGTACTTC.

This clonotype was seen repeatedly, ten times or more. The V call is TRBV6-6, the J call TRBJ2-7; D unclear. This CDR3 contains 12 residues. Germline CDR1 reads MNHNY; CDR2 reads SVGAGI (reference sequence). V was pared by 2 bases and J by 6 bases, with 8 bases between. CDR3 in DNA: TGTGCCAGCAGTTACCCAGGTGGCGAGCAGTACTTC. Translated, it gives CASSYPGGEQYF.

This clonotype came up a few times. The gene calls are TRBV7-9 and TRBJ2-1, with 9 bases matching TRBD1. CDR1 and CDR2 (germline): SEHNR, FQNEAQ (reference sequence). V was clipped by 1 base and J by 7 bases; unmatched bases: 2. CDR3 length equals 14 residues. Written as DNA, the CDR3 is TGTGCCAGCAGCTTAGTGGGGACAGGGAATGAGCAGTTCTTC. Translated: CASSLVGTGNEQFF.

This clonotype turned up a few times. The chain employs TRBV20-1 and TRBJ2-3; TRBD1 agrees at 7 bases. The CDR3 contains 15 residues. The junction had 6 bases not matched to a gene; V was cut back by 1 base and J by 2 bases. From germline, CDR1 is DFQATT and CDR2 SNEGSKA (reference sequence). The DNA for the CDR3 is TGCAGTGCTAGAGGGGACAGATCTTACACAGATACGCAGTATTTT. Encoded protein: CSARGDRSYTDTQYF.

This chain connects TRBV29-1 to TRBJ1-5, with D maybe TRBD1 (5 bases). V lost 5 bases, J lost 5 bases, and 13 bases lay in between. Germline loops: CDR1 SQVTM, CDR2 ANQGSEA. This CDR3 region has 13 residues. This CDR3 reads CSVIGEKDQPQHF. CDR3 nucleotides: TGCAGCGTTATAGGGGAAAAGGATCAGCCCCAGCATTTT.

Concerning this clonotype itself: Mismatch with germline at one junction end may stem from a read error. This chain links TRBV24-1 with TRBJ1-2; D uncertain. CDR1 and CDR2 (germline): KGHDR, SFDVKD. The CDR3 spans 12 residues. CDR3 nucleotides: TGTGCCACCAGCCGGGTCGACTATGACTACACCTTC. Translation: CATSRVDYDYTF.

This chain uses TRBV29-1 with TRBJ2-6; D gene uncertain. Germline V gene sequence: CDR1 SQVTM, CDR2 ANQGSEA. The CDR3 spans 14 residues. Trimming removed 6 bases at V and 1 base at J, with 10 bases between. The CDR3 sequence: CSVAVGSGANVLTF. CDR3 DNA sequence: TGCAGCGTGGCGGTTGGTTCTGGGGCCAACGTCCTGACTTTC.

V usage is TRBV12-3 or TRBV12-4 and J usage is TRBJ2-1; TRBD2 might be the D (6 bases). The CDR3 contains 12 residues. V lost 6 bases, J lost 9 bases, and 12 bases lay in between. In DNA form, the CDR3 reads TGTGCCAGCAGCCCGACTAGACCTGAGCAGTTCTTC. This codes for CASSPTRPEQFF.